The 13 T cell receptor beta chains presented below share a single source sample, sequenced in a study of shared clonotypes between healthy human individuals. Generated by immunoSEQ multiplex PCR, the TCRdb table keeps only in-frame clones and is missing some. The sample carries some 1.5 million clones, roughly 96% recorded once. Sequencing was carried out using naive CD4+ T cells sorted from blood. Subset in this sample: CD45RA+ positively selected. These receptors were taken from a man younger than 40 in good health.

The chain employs TRBV6-5 and TRBJ1-1; TRBD1 matches 8 bases. CDR3 length equals 13 residues. V was clipped by 7 bases and J by 4 bases; unmatched bases: 5. Per the germline V gene, CDR1 is MNHEY and CDR2 is SVGAGI. The CDR3: CASNRGWGTEAFF. In DNA form, the CDR3 reads TGTGCCAGCAACAGGGGGTGGGGCACTGAAGCTTTCTTT.

Comment on this clone: The same CDR3 is also encoded by other DNA sequences in this sample. The CDR3 region is CASSPPSAGTDTQYF. The CDR3 DNA follows: TGTGCCAGCTCACCCCCGTCGGCGGGCACAGATACGCAGTATTTT. This chain links TRBV18 with TRBJ2-3, with no clear D. The V gene's germline CDR1 is KGHSH and CDR2 LQKENI. Trimming took 3 bases from V and 1 from J, leaving 11 bases between them. CDR3 length equals 15 residues.

V and J are TRBV5-1 and TRBJ2-2; the match to TRBD2 covers 13 bases. Per the germline V gene, CDR1 is SGHRS and CDR2 is YFSETQ. V gave up 4 bases and J gave up 1 base; unmatched junction bases: 4. The CDR3 runs 17 residues. Here the CDR3 reads CASSPWTSGGNTGELFF. In nucleotides, the CDR3 is TGCGCCAGCAGCCCTTGGACTAGCGGGGGGAACACCGGGGAGCTGTTTTTT. The full variable domain, in which reference TRBV5-1 and TRBJ2-2 provide the parts outside the CDR3, is KAGVTQTPRYLIKTRGQQVTLSCSPISGHRSVSWYQQTPGQGLQFLFEYFSETQRNKGNFPGRFSGRQFSNSRSEMNVSTLELGDSALYLCASSPWTSGGNTGELFFGEGSRLTVL.

On this clone itself: Other nucleotide sequences from this sample produce the same CDR3. CDR3 in amino acids: CASSSGTSGGYEQYF. The CDR3 coding sequence is TGTGCCAGCAGCTCGGGGACTAGCGGGGGCTACGAGCAGTACTTC. The chain uses TRBV5-4 and TRBJ2-7, with 14 bases that match TRBD2. V shed 3 bases, J shed 3 bases, and the junction held 2 bases outside the gene matches. CDR3 length equals 15 residues. Germline lookup yields CDR1 SGHNT and CDR2 YYREEE (reference sequence).

The V gene is TRBV5-1, the J gene TRBJ2-1; D possibly matches TRBD1 or TRBD2 (5 bases each). V was trimmed by 2 bases and J by 0 bases, leaving 15 bases between them. Germline V gives CDR1 SGHRS, CDR2 YFSETQ. The CDR3 has 17 residues. In DNA form, the CDR3 reads TGCGCCAGCAGCTTTCCCCCAGGGACCCTCTCCTACAATGAGCAGTTCTTC. This gives the protein CASSFPPGTLSYNEQFF.

This clone occurred a few times. The chain combines TRBV23-1 with TRBJ1-1, with D unclear. TRBV23-1 is classed as an ORF, of uncertain function. CDR3 length equals 14 residues. V was cut by 1 base and J by 0 bases, with 6 bases left in between. CDR3 residues: CASSQLGVNTEAFF. The CDR3 coding sequence is TGCGCCAGCAGTCAATTGGGAGTGAACACTGAAGCTTTCTTT.

V gene TRBV6-1 combines with J gene TRBJ2-3; D unresolved. Germline values: CDR1 MNHNS, CDR2 SASEGT. CDR3 length equals 15 residues. V shed 0 bases and J shed 4 bases, with 11 bases lying between them. The CDR3 loop reads CASSEALSESDTQYF. CDR3 DNA: TGTGCCAGCAGTGAAGCGCTTTCGGAGTCAGATACGCAGTATTTT.

The genes are TRBV5-4 and TRBJ2-1, with D unresolved. CDR3 length: 13 residues. V lost 0 bases and J lost 10, with 11 bases in between. Per the germline V gene, CDR1 is SGHNT and CDR2 is YYREEE (reference sequence). CDR3 in DNA: TGTGCCAGCAGCTTGGGATCCCTCGGCGAGCAGTTCTTC. Translated, it gives CASSLGSLGEQFF. The whole variable domain, remainder taken from reference TRBV5-4 and TRBJ2-1, is ETGVTQSPTHLIKTRGQQVTLRCSSQSGHNTVSWYQQALGQGPQFIFQYYREEENGRGNFPPRFSGLQFPNYSSELNVNALELDDSALYLCASSLGSLGEQFFGPGTRLTVL.

This sequence joins TRBV5-1 and TRBJ2-7; D might be TRBD1 (6 bases). The germline V gene encodes CDR1 SGHRS and CDR2 YFSETQ. Trimming left V 9 bases short and J 0 bases short, with 16 bases between. There are 14 residues in the CDR3. The chain's CDR3 is CATKTGTSSYEQYF. CDR3 coding DNA: TGCGCCACCAAGACAGGAACAAGCTCCTACGAGCAGTACTTC.

The count of this clone is one. This chain links TRBV6-5 with TRBJ1-2, with D unresolved. Trimming shortened V by 2 bases and J by 2 bases, and 9 bases separated the two germline ends. The germline V gene has CDR1 MNHEY and CDR2 SVGAGI. This CDR3 has 14 residues. The CDR3 DNA sequence: TGTGCCAGCAGTTACGGGTTTGGAAACTATGGCTACACCTTC. Its protein is CASSYGFGNYGYTF.

Here the CDR3 reads CASSYGLAGQETQYF. The DNA for the CDR3 is TGCGCCAGCAGCTACGGACTAGCGGGGCAAGAGACCCAGTACTTC. The chain carries TRBV5-1 and TRBJ2-5; the match to TRBD2 covers 12 bases. Germline V CDR1 and CDR2: SGHRS, YFSETQ. The CDR3 spans 15 residues. V was pared by 3 bases and J by 2 bases, with 2 bases of the junction left unmatched.

The CDR3 DNA reads TGTGCCAGCAGCTCCTTGAGGGCTCCTGGGGCCAACGTCCTGACTTTC. It yields the protein CASSSLRAPGANVLTF. The rearrangement joins TRBV6-6 to TRBJ2-6, with D possibly matching TRBD2 (5 bases). There are 16 residues in the CDR3. V was pared by 6 bases and J by 2 bases, with 14 bases between. From germline, CDR1 is MNHNY and CDR2 SVGAGI (reference sequence).

A remark on this clone: The same CDR3 can be traced to other DNA sequences in this sample. The chain uses TRBV5-1 and TRBJ2-5; 8 positions match TRBD1. After removal of 4 bases from V and 1 base from J, the junction contained 3 bases not matched to a gene. The CDR3 is made up of 14 amino acids. The germline V gene encodes CDR1 SGHRS and CDR2 YFSETQ. CDR3 in amino acids: CASSHGTGQETQYF. CDR3 DNA sequence: TGCGCCAGCAGCCATGGGACAGGCCAAGAGACCCAGTACTTC.